This TCR beta chain was sequenced during a study of blood T cell repertoires in COVID-19 (dated by TCRdb to the early 2020s). Regarding the complete study: Samples from collaborators originated in the United States, Italy and Spain and spanned both the acute and convalescent phases of COVID-19. The prospective study material was composed of cDNA or gDNA derived from T cells, B-cell-depleted T cells, or PBMCs. Subjects who had been exposed to COVID-19, were actively infected with it, or had recovered from it provided the deeply sampled blood TCRbeta repertoires that made up the dataset. The repertoires were released in a freely available public database meant as a resource for research on the immune response to SARS-CoV-2. The samples were drawn from two sources: the first 160 participants of the ongoing ImmuneRACE study, and some 1,300 subjects contributed by 6 global collaborators. The sample metadata nearly always contained a de-identified subject ID, COVID-19 status, age in years and sex. Where available, HLA class I and class II types were taken from metadata supplied by the sample provider and were not determined by assay-based typing. On the study overall, not on this receptor specifically: The amount of clinical and demographic metadata varied by source and participant and was provided uncurated.

At the junction V is shortened by 0 bases and J by 0 bases, with 11 bases in between. CDR3 length: 16 amino acids, cysteine to phenylalanine. The entry retains the CDR3 DNA only, 48 bases that are in frame from base 1. As encoded in the germline V gene, CDR1 is LGHNA while CDR2 is YSLEER. Participants in the prospective study were enrolled through a virtual design, were aged roughly 18 to 100 years, and lived in some 24 United States geographic areas. Cohort assignment in the prospective study relied on participant-reported clinical history from a screening survey and a study questionnaire. In the prospective study, mobile phlebotomists collected whole blood, serum and a nasopharyngeal or oropharyngeal swab from each participant. Over an approximately 2-month period, participants in the prospective study had the option of providing additional blood draws and questionnaires. Before DNA extraction, prospective study blood samples were shipped either frozen or at room temperature.

TCRbeta CDR3 regions were amplified from genomic DNA using the immunoSEQ Assay, a bias-controlled multiplex PCR. The published analysis was carried out like this. The number of nucleated cells in each sample was estimated by amplification of reference gene primers within the assay. To quantify the absolute abundance of each unique TCRbeta CDR3 rearrangement, sequence reads were collapsed and filtered. For each sample, productive Simpson clonality was calculated as the square root of Simpson's diversity index across productive rearrangements. This is the immuneACCESS table as TCRdb keeps it, with only in-frame sequences that have V and J called. A part of the clones is gone; compared with another copy, unresolved V genes explain less than half, and the rest is unexplained. V and J calls and clone size follow that table, whereas D and trimming were derived from the DNA. This sample lists some 140,000 clones; 84% were detected once. 5.5% of the sample rests with the top ten.

About this clone: Its binding antigen is unknown. No base quality information exists; no much larger clone differs at one position.

This chain joins TRBV4-3 to TRBJ1-2, and possibly TRBD1, on 5 matching bases. The clonotype was recovered from a man in his forties or fifties with acute COVID-19. Sequences were obtained from PBMCs or T cells enriched from blood (not recorded which). The CDR3 in this case is CASSQDGHQANYGYTF. The nucleotides read TGCGCCAGCAGCCAAGACGGACACCAAGCTAACTATGGCTACACCTTC.